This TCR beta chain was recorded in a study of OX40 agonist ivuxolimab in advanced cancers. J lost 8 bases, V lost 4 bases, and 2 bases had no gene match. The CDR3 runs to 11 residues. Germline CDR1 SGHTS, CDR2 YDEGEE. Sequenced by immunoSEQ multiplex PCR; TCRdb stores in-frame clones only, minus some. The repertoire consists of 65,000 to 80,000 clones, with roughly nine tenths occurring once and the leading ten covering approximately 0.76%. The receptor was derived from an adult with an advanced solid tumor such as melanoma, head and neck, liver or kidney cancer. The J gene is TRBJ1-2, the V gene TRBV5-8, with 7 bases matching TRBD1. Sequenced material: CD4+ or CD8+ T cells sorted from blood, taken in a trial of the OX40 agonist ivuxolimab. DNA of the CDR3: TGTGCCAGCAGCCACAGGGGCGGCTACACCTTC. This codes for CASSHRGGYTF.